This T cell receptor beta chain was identified during a study of blood T cell repertoires in COVID-19. Whole-study context: Researchers got acute and convalescent COVID-19 samples from the United States, Italy and Spain. In each case, the material was cDNA or gDNA derived from T cells, B-cell-depleted T cells, or PBMCs.

The germline V gene has CDR1 SGHRS and CDR2 YFSETQ. The J segment lost 3 bases and the V segment lost 5 bases, leaving 13 bases of the junction unmatched. There are 17 residues in the CDR3. In the authors' workflow: Cell counts per sample came from amplifying reference gene primers. Sequencing used immunoSEQ multiplex PCR; TCRdb keeps in-frame clones, though not all of them. V and J calls and clone size are given by that table; D and trimming were obtained from the DNA. The table includes approximately 160,000 clones, about four fifths detected once. This TCR was sampled from a man aged 18 to 29 with active or convalescent COVID-19. Sample: peripheral blood. The chain links TRBV5-1 to TRBJ2-7; 11 bases are a match to TRBD2. In nucleotides, the CDR3 is TGCGCCAGCAGGCCGTTTCCCGGGACTAGCGGCGACTACGAGCAGTACTTC. The encoded protein is CASRPFPGTSGDYEQYF. Filled out from reference TRBV5-1 and TRBJ2-7, the complete variable domain reads KAGVTQTPRYLIKTRGQQVTLSCSPISGHRSVSWYQQTPGQGLQFLFEYFSETQRNKGNFPGRFSGRQFSNSRSEMNVSTLELGDSALYLCASRPFPGTSGDYEQYFGPGTRLTVT.